This T cell receptor beta chain appears in the sequencing data of a study of blood T cell repertoires in COVID-19. Looked up from germline, CDR1 is SGHTA and CDR2 is FQGNSA. The CDR3 sequence is 15 residues long. J lost 0 bases, V lost 5 bases, and 5 bases had no gene match. In terms of age and location, participants ranged from roughly 18 to 90 years and lived in approximately 24 US areas. As processed by the authors: Nucleated cell number was recorded as an estimate derived from reference gene primer amplification. Assay: immunoSEQ multiplex PCR; the TCRdb copy retains only in-frame clones and omits some. Clone size and V and J calls were adopted from that table, with D and trimming inferred from the DNA. The sample has around 240,000 clones; 80% to 90% are singletons.

The receptor was derived from a woman aged 45-65 years who had recovered from COVID-19. The chain recombines TRBV7-2 with TRBJ2-7; the match to TRBD1 covers 9 bases. Sequencing was performed on PBMCs or T cells enriched from blood (not recorded which). This CDR3 reads CASSPDRGPSYEQYF. In DNA, the CDR3 is TGTGCCAGCAGCCCGGACAGGGGCCCCTCCTACGAGCAGTACTTC.